This T cell receptor (beta chain) was captured by sequencing in a study of T cell responses to AZD1222 COVID-19 vaccine. Study observations and caveats: Targeting of unmutated variant regions was reportedly seen in nearly half of spike-specific TCRs. Spike-specific TCR repertoires showed rising breadth and depth after two AZD1222 doses.

Here immunoSEQ multiplex PCR was the method, and the copy in TCRdb shows in-frame clones only, minus some. The repertoire holds more than 85,000 clones, with about 90% as singletons. The CDR3 length is 13 residues. The germline V gene has CDR1 SGHTA and CDR2 FQGNSA. V was trimmed by 8 bases and J by 3 bases, leaving 14 bases between them. On this clone: The antigen is not known.

The source was peripheral blood, collected on day 0 of AZD1222 vaccination. This chain connects TRBV7-2 to TRBJ2-7; TRBD1 is a possible D gene (6 bases). This sequence originates from an adult in good health. CDR3 nucleotides: TGTGCCAGCGCATCGCAGGGGTACTACGAGCAGTACTTC. Translating it yields CASASQGYYEQYF.